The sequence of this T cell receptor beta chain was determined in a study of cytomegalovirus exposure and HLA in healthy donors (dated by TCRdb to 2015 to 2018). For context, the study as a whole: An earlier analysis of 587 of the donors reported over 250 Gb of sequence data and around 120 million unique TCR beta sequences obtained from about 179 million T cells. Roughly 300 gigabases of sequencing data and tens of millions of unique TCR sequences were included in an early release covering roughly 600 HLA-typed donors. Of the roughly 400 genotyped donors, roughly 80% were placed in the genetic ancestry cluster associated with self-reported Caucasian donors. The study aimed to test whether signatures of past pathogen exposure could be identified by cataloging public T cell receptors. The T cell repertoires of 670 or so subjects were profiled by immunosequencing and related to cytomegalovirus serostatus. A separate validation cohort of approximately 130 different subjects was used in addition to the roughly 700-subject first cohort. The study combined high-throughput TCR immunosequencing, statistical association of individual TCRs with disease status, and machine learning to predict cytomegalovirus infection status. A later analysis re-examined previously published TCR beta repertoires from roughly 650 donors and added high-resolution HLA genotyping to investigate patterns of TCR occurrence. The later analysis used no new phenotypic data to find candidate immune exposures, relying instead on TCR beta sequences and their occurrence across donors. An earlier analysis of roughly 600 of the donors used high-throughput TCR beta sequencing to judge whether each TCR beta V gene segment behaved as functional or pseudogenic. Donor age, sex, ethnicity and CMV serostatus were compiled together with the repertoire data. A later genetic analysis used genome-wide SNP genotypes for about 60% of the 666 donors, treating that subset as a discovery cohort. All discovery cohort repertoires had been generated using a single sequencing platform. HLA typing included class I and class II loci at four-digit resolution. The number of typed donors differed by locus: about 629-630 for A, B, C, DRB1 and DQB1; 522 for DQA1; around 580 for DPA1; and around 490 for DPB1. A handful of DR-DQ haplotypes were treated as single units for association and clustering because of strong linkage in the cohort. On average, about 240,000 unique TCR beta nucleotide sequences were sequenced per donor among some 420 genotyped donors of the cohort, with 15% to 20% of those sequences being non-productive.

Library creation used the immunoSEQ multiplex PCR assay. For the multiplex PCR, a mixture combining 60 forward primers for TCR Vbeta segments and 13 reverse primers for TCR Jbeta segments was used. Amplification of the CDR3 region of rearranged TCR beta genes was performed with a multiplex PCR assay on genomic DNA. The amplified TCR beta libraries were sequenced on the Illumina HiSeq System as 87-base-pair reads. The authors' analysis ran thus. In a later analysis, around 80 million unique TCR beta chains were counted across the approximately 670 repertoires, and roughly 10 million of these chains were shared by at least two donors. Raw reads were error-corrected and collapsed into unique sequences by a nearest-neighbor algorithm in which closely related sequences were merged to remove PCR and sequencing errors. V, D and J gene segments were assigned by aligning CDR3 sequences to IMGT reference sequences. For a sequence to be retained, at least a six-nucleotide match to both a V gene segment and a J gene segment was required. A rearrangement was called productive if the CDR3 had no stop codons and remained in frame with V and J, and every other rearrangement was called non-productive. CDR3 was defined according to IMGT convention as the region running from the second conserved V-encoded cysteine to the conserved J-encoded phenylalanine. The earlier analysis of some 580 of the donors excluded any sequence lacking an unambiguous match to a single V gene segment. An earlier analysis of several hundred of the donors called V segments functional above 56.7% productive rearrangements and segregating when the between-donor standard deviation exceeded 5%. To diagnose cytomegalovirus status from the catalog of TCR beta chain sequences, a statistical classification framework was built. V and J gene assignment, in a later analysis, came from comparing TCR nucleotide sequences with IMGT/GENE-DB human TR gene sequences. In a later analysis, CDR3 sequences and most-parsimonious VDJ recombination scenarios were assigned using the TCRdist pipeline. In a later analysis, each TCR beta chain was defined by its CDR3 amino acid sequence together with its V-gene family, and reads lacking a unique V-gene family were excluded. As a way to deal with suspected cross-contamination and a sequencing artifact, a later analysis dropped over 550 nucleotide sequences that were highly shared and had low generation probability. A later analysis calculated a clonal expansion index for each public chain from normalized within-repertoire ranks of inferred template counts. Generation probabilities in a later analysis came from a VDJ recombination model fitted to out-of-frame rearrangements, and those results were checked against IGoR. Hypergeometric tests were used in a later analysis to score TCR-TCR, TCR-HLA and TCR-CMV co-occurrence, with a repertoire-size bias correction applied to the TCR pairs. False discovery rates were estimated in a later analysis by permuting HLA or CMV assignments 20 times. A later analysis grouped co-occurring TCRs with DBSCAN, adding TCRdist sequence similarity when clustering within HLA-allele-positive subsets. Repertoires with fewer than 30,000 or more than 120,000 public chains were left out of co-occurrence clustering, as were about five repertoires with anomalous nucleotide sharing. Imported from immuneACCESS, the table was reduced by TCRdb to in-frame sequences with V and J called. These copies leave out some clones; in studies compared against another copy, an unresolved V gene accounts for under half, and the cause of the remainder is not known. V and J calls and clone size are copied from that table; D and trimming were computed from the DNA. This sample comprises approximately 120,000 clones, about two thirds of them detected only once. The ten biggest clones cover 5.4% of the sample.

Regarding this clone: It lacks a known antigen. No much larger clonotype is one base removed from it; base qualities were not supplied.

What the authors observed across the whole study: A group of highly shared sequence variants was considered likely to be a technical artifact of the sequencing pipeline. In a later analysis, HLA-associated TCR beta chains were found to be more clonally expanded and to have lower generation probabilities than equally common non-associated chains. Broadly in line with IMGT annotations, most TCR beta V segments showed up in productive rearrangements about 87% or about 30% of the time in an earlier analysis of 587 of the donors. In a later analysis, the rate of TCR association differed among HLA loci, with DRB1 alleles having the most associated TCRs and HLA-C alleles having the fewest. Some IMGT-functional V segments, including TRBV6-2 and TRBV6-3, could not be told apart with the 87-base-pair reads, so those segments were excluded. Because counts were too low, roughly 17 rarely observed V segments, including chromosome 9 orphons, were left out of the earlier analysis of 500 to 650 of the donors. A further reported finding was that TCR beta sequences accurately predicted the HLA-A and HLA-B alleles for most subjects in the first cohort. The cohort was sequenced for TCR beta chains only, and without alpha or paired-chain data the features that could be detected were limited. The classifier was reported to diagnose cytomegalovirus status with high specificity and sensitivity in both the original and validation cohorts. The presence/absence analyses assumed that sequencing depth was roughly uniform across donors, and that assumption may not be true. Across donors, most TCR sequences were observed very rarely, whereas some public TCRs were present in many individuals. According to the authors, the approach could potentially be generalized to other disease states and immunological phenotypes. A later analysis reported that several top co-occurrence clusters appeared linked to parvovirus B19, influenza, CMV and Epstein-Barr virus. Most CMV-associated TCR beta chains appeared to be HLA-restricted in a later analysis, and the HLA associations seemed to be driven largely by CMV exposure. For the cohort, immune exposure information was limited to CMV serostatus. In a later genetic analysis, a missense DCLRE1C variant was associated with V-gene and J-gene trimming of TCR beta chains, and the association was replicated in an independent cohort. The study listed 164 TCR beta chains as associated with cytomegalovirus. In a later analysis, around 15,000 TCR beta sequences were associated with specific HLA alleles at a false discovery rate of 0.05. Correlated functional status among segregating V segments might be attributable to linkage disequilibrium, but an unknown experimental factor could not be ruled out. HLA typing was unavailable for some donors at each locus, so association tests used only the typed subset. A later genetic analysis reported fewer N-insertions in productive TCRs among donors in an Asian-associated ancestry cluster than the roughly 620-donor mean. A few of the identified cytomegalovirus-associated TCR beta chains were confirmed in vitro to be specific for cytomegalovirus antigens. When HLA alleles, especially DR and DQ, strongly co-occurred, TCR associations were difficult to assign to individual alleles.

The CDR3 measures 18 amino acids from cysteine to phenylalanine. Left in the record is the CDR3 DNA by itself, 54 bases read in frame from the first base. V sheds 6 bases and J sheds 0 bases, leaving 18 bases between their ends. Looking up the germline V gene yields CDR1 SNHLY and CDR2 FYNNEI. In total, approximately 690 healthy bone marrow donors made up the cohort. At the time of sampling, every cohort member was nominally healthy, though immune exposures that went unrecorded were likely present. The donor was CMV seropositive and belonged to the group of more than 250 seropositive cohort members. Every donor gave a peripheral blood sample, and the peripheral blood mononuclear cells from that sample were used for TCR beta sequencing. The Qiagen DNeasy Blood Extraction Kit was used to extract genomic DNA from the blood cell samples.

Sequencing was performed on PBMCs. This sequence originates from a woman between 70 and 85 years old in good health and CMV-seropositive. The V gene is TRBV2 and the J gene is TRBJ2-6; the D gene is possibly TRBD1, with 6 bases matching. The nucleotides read TGTGCCAGCAGCAAGAGACAGGAGTCATCCTCTGGGGCCAACGTCCTGACTTTC. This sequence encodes CASSKRQESSSGANVLTF. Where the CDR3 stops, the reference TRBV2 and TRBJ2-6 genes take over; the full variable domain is EPEVTQTPSHQVTQMGQEVILRCVPISNHLYFYWYRQILGQKVEFLVSFYNNEISEKSEIFDDQFSVERPDGSNFTLKIRSTKLEDSAMYFCASSKRQESSSGANVLTFGAGSRLTVL.